This entry concerns a single TCR beta chain. This sample was taken from a study of shared T cell receptors in the human thymus. Germline-derived CDR1 and CDR2 are SGHTA and FQGNSA. The CDR3 covers 17 residues. The trim removed 1 base at V and 4 bases at J, leaving 11 bases unmatched. Clones were sequenced by immunoSEQ multiplex PCR, and TCRdb holds only the in-frame ones, with some missing. The sample yields about 660,000 clones, roughly 88% seen once. These data were also filed under a second study, of human thymus T cells.

The TCR comes from a boy in the first two years of life with a congenital heart defect. The sequenced material came from thymocytes. The chain recombines TRBV7-2 with TRBJ2-3; 7 bases map to TRBD2. The CDR3 DNA is TGTGCCAGCAGCTTAGGCATGGCGGGAGTTAGGGCAGATACGCAGTATTTT. This gives the protein CASSLGMAGVRADTQYF. Based on the CDR3 plus reference TRBV7-2 and TRBJ2-3, the full variable domain is GAGVSQSPSNKVTEKGKDVELRCDPISGHTALYWYRQSLGQGLEFLIYFQGNSAPDKSGLPSDRFSAERTGGSVSTLTIQRTQQEDSAVYLCASSLGMAGVRADTQYFGPGTRLTVL.